This T cell receptor (beta chain) was retrieved from a study of blood T cell dynamics during melanoma immunotherapy. Stated time point: pre-treatment baseline. The CDR3 is 16 amino acids. Using immunoSEQ multiplex PCR, the repertoire was profiled, and TCRdb retains in-frame clones only, with some absent. The sample carries about 14,000 clones, around 86% recorded once. The specimen was blood, collected from a patient treated with checkpoint blockade. This receptor was obtained from a human donor with melanoma. This chain uses TRBV21-1 with TRBJ2-5; the listed D gene, TRBD2, was not tested against the DNA. TRBV21-1 counts as a pseudogene. The CDR3 nucleotides read TGTGCCAGCAGCAAAGAACTAGCGGGGGGGCTAGAGACCCAGTACTTC. It codes for CASSKELAGGLETQYF.